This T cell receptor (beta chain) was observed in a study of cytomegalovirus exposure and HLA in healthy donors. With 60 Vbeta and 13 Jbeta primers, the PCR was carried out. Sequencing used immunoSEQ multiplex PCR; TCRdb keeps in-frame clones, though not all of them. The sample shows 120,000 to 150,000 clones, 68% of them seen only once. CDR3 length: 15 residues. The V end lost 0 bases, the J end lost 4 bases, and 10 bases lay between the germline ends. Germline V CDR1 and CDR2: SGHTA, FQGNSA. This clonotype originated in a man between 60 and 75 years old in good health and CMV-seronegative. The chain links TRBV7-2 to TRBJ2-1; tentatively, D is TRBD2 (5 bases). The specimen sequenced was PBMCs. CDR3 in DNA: TGTGCCAGCAGCTTAGCGGTAGCGAGTTACAATGAGCAGTTCTTC. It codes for CASSLAVASYNEQFF.